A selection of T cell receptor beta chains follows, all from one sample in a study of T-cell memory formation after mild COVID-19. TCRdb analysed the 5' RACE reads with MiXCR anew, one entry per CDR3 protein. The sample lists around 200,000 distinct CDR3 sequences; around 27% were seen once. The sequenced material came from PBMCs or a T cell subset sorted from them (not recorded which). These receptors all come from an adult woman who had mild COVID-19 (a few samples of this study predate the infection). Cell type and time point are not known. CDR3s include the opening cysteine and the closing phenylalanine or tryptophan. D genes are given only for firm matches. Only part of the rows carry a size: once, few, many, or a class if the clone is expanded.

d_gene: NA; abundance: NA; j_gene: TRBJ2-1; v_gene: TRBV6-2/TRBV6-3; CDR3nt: TGTGCCAGCAGGACCACTACGCGCAATGAGCAGTTCTTC; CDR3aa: CASRTTTRNEQFF
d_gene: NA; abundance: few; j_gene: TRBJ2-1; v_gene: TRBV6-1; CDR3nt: TGTGCCAGCAGTGAACTCGTGGTCCCCTACAATGAGCAGTTCTTC; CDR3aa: CASSELVVPYNEQFF
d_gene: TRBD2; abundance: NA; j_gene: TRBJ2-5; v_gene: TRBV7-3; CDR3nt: TGTGCCAGCAGCTTCTCCGGGACTAGTTTAGAGACCCAGTACTTC; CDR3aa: CASSFSGTSLETQYF
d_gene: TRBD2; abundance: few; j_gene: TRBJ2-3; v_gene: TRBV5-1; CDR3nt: TGCGCCAGCAGCTTGGGCGCTAGCGGGGATAGCACAGATACGCAGTATTTT; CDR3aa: CASSLGASGDSTDTQYF
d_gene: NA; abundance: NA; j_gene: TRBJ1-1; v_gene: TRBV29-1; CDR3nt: TGCAGCGTTCGCACAGGGAAGAGGGCTGACACTGAAGCTTTCTTT; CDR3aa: CSVRTGKRADTEAFF
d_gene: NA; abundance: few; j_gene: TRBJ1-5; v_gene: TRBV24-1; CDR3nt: TGTGCCACCAGTGATTCCTTTGGGGGCCTTGGAGCCCAGCATTTT; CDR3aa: CATSDSFGGLGAQHF
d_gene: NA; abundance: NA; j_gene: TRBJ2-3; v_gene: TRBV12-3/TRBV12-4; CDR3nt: TGTGCCAGCACGCTGAGGTTAAGCACAGATACGCAGTATTTT; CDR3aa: CASTLRLSTDTQYF
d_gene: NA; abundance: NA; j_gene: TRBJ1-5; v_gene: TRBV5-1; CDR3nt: TGCGCCAGCAGCGGAGGGGAGGCGGGTCAGCCCCAGCATTTT; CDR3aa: CASSGGEAGQPQHF
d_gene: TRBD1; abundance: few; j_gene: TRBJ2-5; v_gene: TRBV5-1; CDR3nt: TGCGCCAGCAGCTTCGACAGGGGGTGGGTAGAGACCCAGTACTTC; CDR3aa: CASSFDRGWVETQYF
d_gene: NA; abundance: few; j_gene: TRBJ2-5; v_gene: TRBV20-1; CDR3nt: TGCAGTGCCCTCTTGGGAGAGACCCAGTACTTC; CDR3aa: CSALLGETQYF
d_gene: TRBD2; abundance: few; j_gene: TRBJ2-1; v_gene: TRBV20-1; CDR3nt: TGCAGTGCTAGAGATACGCGGGGGACCCTGGCAATGAAGGCGTTCTTC; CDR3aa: CSARDTRGTLAMKAFF
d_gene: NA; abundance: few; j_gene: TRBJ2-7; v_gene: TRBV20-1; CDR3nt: TGCAGTGCTAGAGGACTAGCCTACGAGCAGTACTTC; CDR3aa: CSARGLAYEQYF
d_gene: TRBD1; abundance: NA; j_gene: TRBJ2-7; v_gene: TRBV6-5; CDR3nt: TGTGCCAGCAGTCAACATAGGACAGGGCCCTACGAGCAGTACTTC; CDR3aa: CASSQHRTGPYEQYF
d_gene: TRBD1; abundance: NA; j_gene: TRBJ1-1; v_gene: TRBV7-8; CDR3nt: TGTGCCAGCAGCGGCCGACGGGACAGGGGCACTGAAGCTTTCTTT; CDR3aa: CASSGRRDRGTEAFF
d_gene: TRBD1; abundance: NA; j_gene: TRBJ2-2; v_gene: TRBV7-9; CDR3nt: TGTGCCAGCAGCCCTACGACAGGGGCGGCGAGCACCGGGGAGCTGTTTTTT; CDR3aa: CASSPTTGAASTGELFF
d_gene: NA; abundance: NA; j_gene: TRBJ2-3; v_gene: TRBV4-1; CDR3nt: TGCGCCAGCAGCCAAGAAGGGGACTGGCGGAATACAGATACGCAGTATTTT; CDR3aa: CASSQEGDWRNTDTQYF
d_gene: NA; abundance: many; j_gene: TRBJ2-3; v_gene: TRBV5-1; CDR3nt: TGCGCCAGCAGCCGAGATACTAGCACAGATACGCAGTATTTT; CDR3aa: CASSRDTSTDTQYF
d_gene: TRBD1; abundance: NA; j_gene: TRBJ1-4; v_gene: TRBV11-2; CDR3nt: TGTGCCAGCAGCTCTGGACAGGCAACTAATGAAAAACTGTTTTTT; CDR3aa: CASSSGQATNEKLFF
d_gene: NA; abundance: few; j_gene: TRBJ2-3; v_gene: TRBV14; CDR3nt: TGTGCCAGCAGCCAAGCCTCCCTTCCGCGTGACCCGAACAGGGCAGATACGCAGTATTTT; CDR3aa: CASSQASLPRDPNRADTQYF
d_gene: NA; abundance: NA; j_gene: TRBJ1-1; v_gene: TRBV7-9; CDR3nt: TGTGCCAGCAGCCCTTCGGGGGATGAAGCTTTCTTT; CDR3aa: CASSPSGDEAFF
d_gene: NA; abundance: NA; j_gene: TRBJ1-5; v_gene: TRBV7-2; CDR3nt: TGTGCCAGCAGCCGGGTTTGGGGAGAAAATCAGCCCCAGCATTTT; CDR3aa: CASSRVWGENQPQHF
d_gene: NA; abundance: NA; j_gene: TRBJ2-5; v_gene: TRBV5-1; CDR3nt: TGCGCCAGCAGCTTGGACCGGAGGTACCAAGAGACCCAGTACTTC; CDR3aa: CASSLDRRYQETQYF
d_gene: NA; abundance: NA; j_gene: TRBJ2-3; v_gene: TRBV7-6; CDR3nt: TGTGCCAGCAGCCCCGTCGTGGGGGTGGGAGATACGCAGTATTTT; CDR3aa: CASSPVVGVGDTQYF
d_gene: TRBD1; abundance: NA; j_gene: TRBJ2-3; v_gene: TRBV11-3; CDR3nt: TGTGCCAGCAGCTCCCGGGACAGGAGCACAGATACGCAGTATTTT; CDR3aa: CASSSRDRSTDTQYF
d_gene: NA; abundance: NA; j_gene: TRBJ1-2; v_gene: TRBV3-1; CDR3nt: TGTGCCAGCAGCCGGAATCTGGACCGGGGCGGCTACACCTTC; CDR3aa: CASSRNLDRGGYTF
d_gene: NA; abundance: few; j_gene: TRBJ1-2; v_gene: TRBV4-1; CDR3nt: TGCGCCAGCAGCCAAGTTGGCCCGCCTTTCGGCTACACCTTC; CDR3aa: CASSQVGPPFGYTF
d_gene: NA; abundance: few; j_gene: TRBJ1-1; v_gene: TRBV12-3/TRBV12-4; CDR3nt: TGTGCCAGCAGTATCCTACAGGGCGGGAACACTGAAGCTTTCTTT; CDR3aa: CASSILQGGNTEAFF
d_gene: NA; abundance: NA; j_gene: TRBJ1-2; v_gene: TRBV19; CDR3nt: TGTGCCAGTAGTATGGGAGCGGGACATACGTGGGGCAACACCTTC; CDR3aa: CASSMGAGHTWGNTF
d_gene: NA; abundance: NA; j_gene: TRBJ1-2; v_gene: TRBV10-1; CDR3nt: TGCGCCAGCAGAGATCAGGGGACACATGGCTACACCTTC; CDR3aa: CASRDQGTHGYTF
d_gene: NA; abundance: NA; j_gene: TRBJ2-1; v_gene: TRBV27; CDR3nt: TGTGCCAGCAAATCAGGGGATCCCTACAATGAGCAGTTCTTC; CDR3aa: CASKSGDPYNEQFF
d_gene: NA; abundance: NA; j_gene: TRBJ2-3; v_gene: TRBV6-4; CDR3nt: TGTGCCAGCAAGGCAGGAGGGATTAATACAGATACGCAGTATTTT; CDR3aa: CASKAGGINTDTQYF
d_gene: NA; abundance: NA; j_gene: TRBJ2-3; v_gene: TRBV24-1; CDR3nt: TGTGCCACCAGTATAGGGGCGCATCCTGATACGCAGTATTTT; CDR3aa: CATSIGAHPDTQYF
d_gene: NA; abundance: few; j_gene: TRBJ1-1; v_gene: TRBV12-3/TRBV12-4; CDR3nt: TGTGCCAGCAGTTTAGTGGGGGCGGGGTGGGACACTGAAGCTTTCTTT; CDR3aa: CASSLVGAGWDTEAFF
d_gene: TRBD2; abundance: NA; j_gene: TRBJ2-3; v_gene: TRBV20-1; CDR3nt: TGCAGTGCTAGAGTTCTTAGCGGGAGGGCAGATACGCAGTATTTT; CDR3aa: CSARVLSGRADTQYF
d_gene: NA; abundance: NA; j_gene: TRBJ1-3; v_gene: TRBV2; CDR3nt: TGTGCCAGCAGTATTAACCGGGAGCGCGGAAACACCATATATTTT; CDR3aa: CASSINRERGNTIYF
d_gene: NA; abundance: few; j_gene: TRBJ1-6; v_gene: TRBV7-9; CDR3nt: TGTGCCAGCAGCTTCGGTTACGATTCACCCCTCCACTTT; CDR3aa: CASSFGYDSPLHF
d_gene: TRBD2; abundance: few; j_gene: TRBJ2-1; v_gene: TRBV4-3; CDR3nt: TGCGCCAGCAGCCAAGATCCCGGGCTAGCGGGGATCTCCTACAATGAGCAGTTCTTC; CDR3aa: CASSQDPGLAGISYNEQFF
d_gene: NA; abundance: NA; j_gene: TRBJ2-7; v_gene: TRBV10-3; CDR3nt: TGTGCCATCAGTGAGTCCAATGGAAACTACGAGCAGTACTTC; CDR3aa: CAISESNGNYEQYF
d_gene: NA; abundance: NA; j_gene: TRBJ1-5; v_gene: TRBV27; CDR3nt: TGTGCCAGCCCTGAGGTGGAGCCCCAGCATTTT; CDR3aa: CASPEVEPQHF
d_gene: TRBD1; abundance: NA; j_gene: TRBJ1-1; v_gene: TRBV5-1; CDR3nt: TGCGCCAGCAGCTCAGACAGGGGGAGGGATGAAGCTTTCTTT; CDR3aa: CASSSDRGRDEAFF
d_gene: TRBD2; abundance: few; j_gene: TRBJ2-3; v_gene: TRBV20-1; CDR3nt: TGCAGTGCCGAGACATTAGCGGGACCGGGGAGTACGCAGTATTTT; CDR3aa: CSAETLAGPGSTQYF
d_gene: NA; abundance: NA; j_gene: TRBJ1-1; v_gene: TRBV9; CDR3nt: TGTGCCAGCAGCGTAGCTACAGGAGTCATGAACACTGAAGCTTTCTTT; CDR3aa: CASSVATGVMNTEAFF
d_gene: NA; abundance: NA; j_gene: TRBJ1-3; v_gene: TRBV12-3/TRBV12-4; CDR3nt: TGTGCCAGCAGTTTCGGGGGAATGGGAAACACCATATATTTT; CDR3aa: CASSFGGMGNTIYF
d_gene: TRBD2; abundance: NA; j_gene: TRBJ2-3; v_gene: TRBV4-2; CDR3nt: TGTGCCAGCAGCCAAGGATTAGCGGGAGTGGTGACAGATACGCAGTATTTT; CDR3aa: CASSQGLAGVVTDTQYF
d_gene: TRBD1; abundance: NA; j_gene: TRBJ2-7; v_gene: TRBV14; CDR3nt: TGTGCCAGCAGCCAACGACAGGGGATAGGGGCTAGCTACGAGCAGTACTTC; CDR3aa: CASSQRQGIGASYEQYF
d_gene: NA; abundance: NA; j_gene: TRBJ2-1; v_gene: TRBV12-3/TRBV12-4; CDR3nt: TGTGCCAGCAGTATCGGGACGTCAGCTGAGCAGTTCTTC; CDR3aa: CASSIGTSAEQFF
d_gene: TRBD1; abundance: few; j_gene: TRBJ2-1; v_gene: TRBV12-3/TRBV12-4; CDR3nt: TGTGCCAGCAGTTCCAAGGGGGCCAACTACAATGAGCAGTTCTTC; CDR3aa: CASSSKGANYNEQFF
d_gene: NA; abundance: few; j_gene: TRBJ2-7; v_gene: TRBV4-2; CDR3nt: TGTGCCAGCAGCCGCGACCGGACGTACGAGCAGTACTTC; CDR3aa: CASSRDRTYEQYF
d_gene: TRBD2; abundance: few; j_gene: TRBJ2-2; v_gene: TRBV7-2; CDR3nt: TGTGCCAGCAGCTTGCGGACTAGCCCGGACACCGGGGAGCTGTTTTTT; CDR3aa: CASSLRTSPDTGELFF
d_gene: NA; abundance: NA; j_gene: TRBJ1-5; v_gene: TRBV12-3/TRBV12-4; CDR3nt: TGTGCCAGCAGCCAAACAGGCCTTAACAATCAGCCCCAGCATTTT; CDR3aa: CASSQTGLNNQPQHF
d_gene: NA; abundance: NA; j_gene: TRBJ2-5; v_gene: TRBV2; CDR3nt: TGTGCCAGCAGTGAGGGATTCGAGACCCAGTACTTC; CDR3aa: CASSEGFETQYF